The 21 T cell receptor beta chains in this list originate from one sample, sequenced in a study of blood T cells in healthy people across ages. With a J-beta primer mix and a sample-barcoded 5' primer, a second PCR ran roughly 6 to 11 cycles. TCRdb processed the 5' RACE reads anew with MiXCR; each CDR3 protein has one entry. The data hold some 1.5 million distinct CDR3 sequences, with approximately 28% observed a single time. The sample was blood. The receptors derive from a woman in her 30s in good health.

As DNA, the CDR3 is TGTGCCAGCAGCCTAAACCCCCTTAGGACAGTTGATGAAGCTTTCTTT. Amino acids: CASSLNPLRTVDEAFF. The rearrangement links TRBV11-2 to TRBJ1-1; D is perhaps TRBD1 (6 bases). This CDR3 contains 16 residues. Germline V gene lookup returns CDR1 SGHAT and CDR2 FQNNGV. Trimming removed 5 bases from V and 7 bases from J, with 23 bases in between.

This clonotype was seen at least ten times. This sequence joins TRBV29-1 and TRBJ2-1; no clear D gene. This CDR3 is built from 12 residues. The germline CDR1 and CDR2 sequences are SQVTM and ANQGSEA. Trimming removed 7 bases at V and 10 bases at J, with 17 bases between. The CDR3 bases are TGCAGCGGAACAGATTCGATAGTGGAGCAGTTCTTC. Translated: CSGTDSIVEQFF.

The chain is built from TRBV5-1 and TRBJ2-1; the match to TRBD2 covers 13 bases. With 4 bases clipped from V and 9 bases from J, the junction kept 7 bases outside the gene matches. The CDR3 totals 15 residues. From germline, CDR1 is SGHRS and CDR2 YFSETQ. CDR3 nucleotides: TGCGCCAGCAGCGTAACTAGCGGGAGGGCCGGTGAGCAGTTCTTC. This translates into CASSVTSGRAGEQFF.

In its sample, this clonotype was seen a few times. The J gene is TRBJ2-1, the V gene TRBV9, with a weak D call TRBD2 (6 bases). Trimming removed 0 bases from V and 4 bases from J, with 20 bases in between. CDR1 is SGDLS and CDR2 is YYNGEE in the germline V gene. This CDR3 has 18 amino acids. The chain's CDR3 is CASSVVTRRGEQYNEQFF. CDR3 nucleotides: TGTGCCAGCAGCGTAGTGACGCGGCGGGGAGAACAGTACAATGAGCAGTTCTTC.

This clonotype turned up a few times. The genes are TRBV6-6 and TRBJ1-2; perhaps TRBD1 as D (5 bases). Deletions cut 6 bases from V and 4 bases from J, with 18 bases between. The germline gives CDR1 MNHNY, CDR2 SVGAGI (reference sequence). The CDR3 is made up of 15 amino acids. The CDR3 DNA follows: TGTGCCAGCAGAAACCCTTGGGGGGATCCCTATGGCTACACCTTC. It codes for CASRNPWGDPYGYTF.

Many counts were recorded for this clonotype. This clone may be a read error of a much larger clone one base away. The chain links TRBV5-1 to TRBJ2-7; no clear D gene. This CDR3 region has 12 residues. Looked up from germline, CDR1 is SGHRS and CDR2 is YFSETQ. The CDR3 DNA follows: TGTGCCAGCAGTTTATCGGGTTCCGAGCAGTACTTC. It specifies CASSLSGSEQYF.

J is TRBJ1-1 and V is TRBV29-1; unclear D gene. V lost 6 bases, J lost 3 bases, and 11 bases lay in between. Germline assignment: CDR1 SQVTM and CDR2 ANQGSEA. This CDR3 is built from 12 residues. CDR3 protein: CSVSREYTEAFF. The CDR3 DNA sequence: TGCAGCGTCTCTAGGGAATACACTGAAGCTTTCTTT.

The table lists this clonotype with many counts. The chain employs TRBV5-6 and TRBJ2-5; 7 bases align to TRBD1. V dropped 0 bases and J dropped 4; count of bases not matched to a gene: 6. Germline V gene lookup returns CDR1 SGHDT and CDR2 YYEEEE. CDR3 length equals 15 residues. CDR3 coding DNA: TGTGCCAGCAGCTTGGATACAGGGGTAGGAGAGACCCAGTACTTC. Translation: CASSLDTGVGETQYF.

V usage is TRBV10-3 and J usage is TRBJ2-2; 13 positions match TRBD2. The CDR3 loop spans 15 amino acids. V lost 6 bases to trimming and J lost 10 bases; unmatched junction nucleotides: 8. CDR1 and CDR2 from the germline V gene are ENHRY and SYGVKD. The CDR3: CAIRQGLAGTVELFF. In DNA form, the CDR3 reads TGTGCCATCAGGCAGGGACTAGCGGGGACAGTGGAGCTGTTTTTT.

V usage is TRBV6-5 and J usage is TRBJ2-3; TRBD2 matches 16 bases. Unmatched junction bases numbered 7, after V lost 4 bases and J lost 9 bases. Per the germline V gene, CDR1 is MNHEY and CDR2 is SVGAGI. This CDR3 spans 16 amino acids. For the CDR3, the DNA is TGTGCCAGCAGTTGGGGGGGACTAGCGGGAGGGCTAACGCAGTATTTT. Residues: CASSWGGLAGGLTQYF.

V and J are TRBV4-2 and TRBJ2-1, with TRBD2 identical over 7 bases. Germline trimming cut 5 bases from V and 9 bases from J; bases unmatched to any gene: 22. The CDR3 is 18 amino acids. Per the germline V gene, CDR1 is LGHNA and CDR2 is YNFKEQ. The CDR3 loop reads CASSYDMERGGPLSEQFF. Here the CDR3 DNA reads TGTGCCAGCAGCTACGATATGGAGCGGGGCGGGCCGCTCAGTGAGCAGTTCTTC.

This clonotype has more than one count but fewer than ten. A junction end diverges from the germline sequence, so it may reflect a read error. The J gene is TRBJ2-5, the V gene TRBV7-6; 10 nucleotides agree with TRBD2. The CDR3 extends over 16 amino acids. Germline V gives CDR1 SGHVS, CDR2 FNYEAQ. In DNA form, the CDR3 reads TGTGCCGGCAGCTTAACCAGCGGGAGGGCCGGGGAGACCCAGTACTTC. This encodes CAGSLTSGRAGETQYF.

The chain is built from TRBV10-3 and TRBJ2-1; 11 positions match TRBD2. Germline V gene sequence: CDR1 ENHRY, CDR2 SYGVKD. Losses at the gene ends were 4 bases for V and 5 bases for J; bases not matched to a gene: 10. This CDR3 is built from 17 residues. In DNA, the CDR3 is TGTGCCATCAGTGCTCCTAGCGGGGGGACGTTTGACAATGAGCAGTTCTTC. This gives the protein CAISAPSGGTFDNEQFF.

The V call is TRBV3-1, the J call TRBJ2-4; weak D call: TRBD1 (6 bases). In germline, CDR1 is LGHDT, CDR2 YNNKEL (reference sequence). The CDR3 runs to 14 residues. Trimming removed 6 bases at V and 13 bases at J, with 22 bases between. In DNA, the CDR3 is TGTGCCAGCAGGTCCTCCGGGACACCTTATGAGCAGTACTTC. Translated, it gives CASRSSGTPYEQYF.

The CDR3 is CASSFAGVETQYF. In DNA form, the CDR3 reads TGTGCCAGCAGCTTCGCCGGAGTAGAGACCCAGTACTTC. V is TRBV7-2 and J is TRBJ2-5; D is uncertain. Trimming pared 3 bases from V and 4 bases from J, leaving 9 bases between. Looked up from germline, CDR1 is SGHTA and CDR2 is FQGNSA. The CDR3 loop spans 13 amino acids.

The V call is TRBV29-1, the J call TRBJ1-5, with D possibly being TRBD1 (5 bases). CDR1 and CDR2 from the germline V gene are SQVTM and ANQGSEA. V was pared by 5 bases and J by 0 bases, with 17 bases between. The CDR3 totals 16 residues. The CDR3 DNA is TGCAGCGTTACACTTGTAGGGGAACATAGCAATCAGCCCCAGCATTTT. Translating gives CSVTLVGEHSNQPQHF.

The chain links TRBV29-1 to TRBJ1-2; no definite D call. The length of the CDR3 is 14 residues. Trimming stripped 2 bases from V and 3 bases from J, with 13 bases between. The germline CDR1 and CDR2 sequences are SQVTM and ANQGSEA. The DNA for the CDR3 is TGCAGCGTTGAATCTGGCAGAGCTTACTATGGCTACACCTTC. This codes for CSVESGRAYYGYTF.

In its sample, this clonotype was seen many times. The genes are TRBV29-1 and TRBJ2-7; no reliable D call. The V gene's germline CDR1 is SQVTM and CDR2 ANQGSEA. The CDR3 totals 14 residues. Trimming cost V 4 bases and J 7 bases, with 20 bases left between them. CDR3 nucleotide sequence: TGCAGCGTTGGAAGTTCGGACGGCTTGGGGGAGCAGTACTTC. This gives the protein CSVGSSDGLGEQYF.

V and J are TRBV11-2 and TRBJ1-1, with 10 positions matching TRBD1. J gave up 3 bases and V 5 bases, and 15 bases lay outside the gene matches. CDR1 is SGHAT and CDR2 is FQNNGV in the germline V gene. This CDR3 has 18 residues. The CDR3 DNA sequence: TGTGCCAGCAGCGCCCTATCGGGACAGGGGCCGAGGGACACTGAAGCTTTCTTT. It codes for CASSALSGQGPRDTEAFF.

The chain employs TRBV20-1 and TRBJ2-1; 11 bases agree with TRBD1. Losses at the gene ends were 1 base for V and 1 base for J; bases not matched to a gene: 6. Germline CDR1 and CDR2: DFQATT and SNEGSKA (reference sequence). This CDR3 contains 17 residues. CDR3 sequence reads: CSARGPGTGGSYNEQFF. DNA for the CDR3: TGCAGTGCTAGAGGACCCGGGACAGGGGGGTCCTACAATGAGCAGTTCTTC.

The J gene is TRBJ2-1, the V gene TRBV7-9, with TRBD2 matching over 11 bases. TRBJ2-7 matches the DNA end more closely, so the J call is doubtful. Germline CDR1 SEHNR, CDR2 FQNEAQ (reference sequence). This CDR3 is 18 amino acids long. CDR3 sequence reads: CASSLGEGLAASYNEQYF. CDR3 in DNA: TGTGCCAGCAGCTTAGGGGAGGGACTAGCGGCCTCCTACAATGAGCAGTACTTC.